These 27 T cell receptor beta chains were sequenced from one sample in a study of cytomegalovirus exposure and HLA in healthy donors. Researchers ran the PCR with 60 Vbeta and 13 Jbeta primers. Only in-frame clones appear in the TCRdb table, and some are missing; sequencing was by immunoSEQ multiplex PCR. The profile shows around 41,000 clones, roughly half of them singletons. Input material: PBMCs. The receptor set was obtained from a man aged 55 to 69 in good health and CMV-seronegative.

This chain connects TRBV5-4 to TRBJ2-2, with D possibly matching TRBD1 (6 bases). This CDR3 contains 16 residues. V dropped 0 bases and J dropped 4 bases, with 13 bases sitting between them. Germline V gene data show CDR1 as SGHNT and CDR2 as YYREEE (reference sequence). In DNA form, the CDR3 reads TGTGCCAGCAGCTTGGTAACAGGGATCGGCACCGGGGAGCTGTTTTTT. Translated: CASSLVTGIGTGELFF.

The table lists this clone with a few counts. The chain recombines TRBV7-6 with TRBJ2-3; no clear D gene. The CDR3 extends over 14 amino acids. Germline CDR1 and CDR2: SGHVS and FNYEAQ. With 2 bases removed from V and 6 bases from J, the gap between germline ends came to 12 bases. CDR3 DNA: TGTGCCAGCAGCTTAACCCCGCCGCAGGATACGCAGTATTTT. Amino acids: CASSLTPPQDTQYF. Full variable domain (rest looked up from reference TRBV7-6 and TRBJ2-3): GAGVSQSPRYKVTKRGQDVALRCDPISGHVSLYWYRQALGQGPEFLTYFNYEAQQDKSGLPNDRFSAERPEGSISTLTIQRTEQRDSAMYRCASSLTPPQDTQYFGPGTRLTVL.

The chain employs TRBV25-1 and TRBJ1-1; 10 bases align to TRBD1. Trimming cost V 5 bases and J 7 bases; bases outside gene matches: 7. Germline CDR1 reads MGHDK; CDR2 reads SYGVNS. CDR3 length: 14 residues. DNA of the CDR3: TGTGCCAGCAGTCCACCGGGACAGGGGTTTGAAGCTTTCTTT. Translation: CASSPPGQGFEAFF. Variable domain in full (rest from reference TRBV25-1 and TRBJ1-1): EADIYQTPRYLVIGTGKKITLECSQTMGHDKMYWYQQDPGMELHLIHYSYGVNSTEKGDLSSESTVSRIRTEHFPLTLESARPSHTSQYLCASSPPGQGFEAFFGQGTRLTVV.

CDR3 DNA sequence: TGTGCCAGTACCGGGACAGGGTCCGGGGCCAACGTCCTGACTTTC. It specifies CASTGTGSGANVLTF. The rearrangement links TRBV6-1 to TRBJ2-6, with 9 nucleotides matching TRBD1. Germline-derived CDR1 and CDR2 are MNHNS and SASEGT. Germline trimming cut 9 bases from V and 4 bases from J; bases unmatched to any gene: 7. The CDR3 extends over 15 amino acids.

The DNA of the CDR3 is TGCGCCAGCAGCCCCTACGGGACTAGCGAGGGCGAGCAGTACTTC. It specifies CASSPYGTSEGEQYF. The gene calls are TRBV5-1 and TRBJ2-5, with TRBD2 matching over 10 bases. The better agreement between TRBJ2-7 and the DNA end casts doubt on the J call. CDR3 length equals 15 residues. Germline CDR1 reads SGHRS; CDR2 reads YFSETQ.

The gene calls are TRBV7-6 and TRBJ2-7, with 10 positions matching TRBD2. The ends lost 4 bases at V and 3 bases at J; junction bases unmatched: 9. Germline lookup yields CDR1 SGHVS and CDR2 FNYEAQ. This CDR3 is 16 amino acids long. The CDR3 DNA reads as TGTGCCAGCAGCTACGCCAGGCTAGCGGGAGACTACGAGCAGTACTTC. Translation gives CASSYARLAGDYEQYF.

In nucleotides, the CDR3 is TGTGCCAGCAGCCGTAGACAGGGGGAAATCTACGAGCAGTACTTC. Amino acid sequence: CASSRRQGEIYEQYF. The J gene is TRBJ2-7, the V gene TRBV28, with TRBD1 matching over 9 bases. J gave up 3 bases and V 6 bases, and 9 bases lay outside the gene matches. The CDR3 length is 15 residues. Germline V lookup: CDR1 MDHEN, CDR2 SYDVKM.

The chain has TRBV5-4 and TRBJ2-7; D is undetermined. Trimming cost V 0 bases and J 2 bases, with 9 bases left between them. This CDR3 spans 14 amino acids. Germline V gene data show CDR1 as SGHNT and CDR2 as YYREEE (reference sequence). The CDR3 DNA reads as TGTGCCAGCAGCTTGGACAGACGAACCTACGAGCAGTACTTC. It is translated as CASSLDRRTYEQYF.

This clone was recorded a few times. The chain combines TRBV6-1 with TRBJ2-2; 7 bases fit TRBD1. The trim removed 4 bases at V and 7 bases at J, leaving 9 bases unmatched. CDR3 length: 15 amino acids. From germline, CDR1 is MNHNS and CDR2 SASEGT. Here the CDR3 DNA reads TGTGCCAGCAGTGTGGCAAGGGGGCGGGTCGGGGAGCTGTTTTTT. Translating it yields CASSVARGRVGELFF.

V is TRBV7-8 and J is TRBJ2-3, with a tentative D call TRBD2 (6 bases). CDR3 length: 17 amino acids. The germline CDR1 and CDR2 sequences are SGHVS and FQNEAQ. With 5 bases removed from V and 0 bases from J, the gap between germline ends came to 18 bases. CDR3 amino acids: CASSPRDLYLSTDTQYF. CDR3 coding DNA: TGTGCCAGCAGCCCTCGGGACTTATACCTAAGCACAGATACGCAGTATTTT.

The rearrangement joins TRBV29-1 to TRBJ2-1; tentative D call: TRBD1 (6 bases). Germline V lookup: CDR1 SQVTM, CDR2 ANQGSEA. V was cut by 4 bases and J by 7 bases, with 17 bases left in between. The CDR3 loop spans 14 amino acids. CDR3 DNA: TGCAGCGTTGCCCAGGGGTCTCTCCGAAATGAGCAGTTCTTC. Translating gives CSVAQGSLRNEQFF.

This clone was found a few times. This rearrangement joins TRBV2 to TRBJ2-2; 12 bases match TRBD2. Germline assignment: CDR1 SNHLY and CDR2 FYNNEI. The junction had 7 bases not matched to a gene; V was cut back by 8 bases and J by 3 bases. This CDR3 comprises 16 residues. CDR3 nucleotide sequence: TGTGCCAGCGGCTCGACTAGCGGGAGCGACACCGGGGAGCTGTTTTTT. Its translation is CASGSTSGSDTGELFF.

Written as DNA, the CDR3 is TGTGCCAGCACCGCGGGGAGGACGCTCACAGATACGCAGTATTTT. This translates into CASTAGRTLTDTQYF. This chain links TRBV5-6 with TRBJ2-3; a weak D match, TRBD2 (6 bases). This CDR3 is built from 15 residues. The germline V gene has CDR1 SGHDT and CDR2 YYEEEE. V was trimmed by 6 bases and J by 2 bases, leaving 16 bases between them. Complete variable domain (other parts from reference TRBV5-6 and TRBJ2-3): DAGVTQSPTHLIKTRGQQVTLRCSPKSGHDTVSWYQQALGQGPQFIFQYYEEEERQRGNFPDRFSGHQFPNYSSELNVNALLLGDSALYLCASTAGRTLTDTQYFGPGTRLTVL.

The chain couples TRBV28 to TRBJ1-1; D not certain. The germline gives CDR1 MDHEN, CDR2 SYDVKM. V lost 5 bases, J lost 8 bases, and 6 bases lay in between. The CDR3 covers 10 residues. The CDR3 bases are TGTGCCAGCAGTGCGCCCGAAGCTTTCTTT. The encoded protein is CASSAPEAFF.

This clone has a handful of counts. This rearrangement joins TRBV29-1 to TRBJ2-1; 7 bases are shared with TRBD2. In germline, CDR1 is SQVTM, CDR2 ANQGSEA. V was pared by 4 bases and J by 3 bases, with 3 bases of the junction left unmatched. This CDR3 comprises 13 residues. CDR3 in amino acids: CSVGLADYNEQFF. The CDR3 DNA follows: TGCAGCGTTGGACTAGCCGACTACAATGAGCAGTTCTTC.

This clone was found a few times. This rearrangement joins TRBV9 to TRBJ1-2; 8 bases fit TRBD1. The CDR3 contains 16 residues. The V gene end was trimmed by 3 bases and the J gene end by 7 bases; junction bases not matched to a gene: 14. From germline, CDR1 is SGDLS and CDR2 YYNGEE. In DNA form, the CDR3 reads TGTGCCAGCAGCGGCGGGCCGGGACAGGACCATATTGGCTACACCTTC. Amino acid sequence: CASSGGPGQDHIGYTF.

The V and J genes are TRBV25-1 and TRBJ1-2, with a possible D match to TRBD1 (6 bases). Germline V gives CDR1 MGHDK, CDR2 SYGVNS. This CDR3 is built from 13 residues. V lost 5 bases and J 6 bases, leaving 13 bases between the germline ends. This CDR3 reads CASSFRGSNGYTF. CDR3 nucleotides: TGTGCCAGCAGTTTCAGGGGATCAAATGGCTACACCTTC.

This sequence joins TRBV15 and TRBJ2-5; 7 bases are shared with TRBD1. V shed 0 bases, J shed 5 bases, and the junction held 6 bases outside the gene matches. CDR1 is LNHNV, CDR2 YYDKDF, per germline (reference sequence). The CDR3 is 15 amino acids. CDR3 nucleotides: TGTGCCACCAGCAGAGAGTCTAGGGGGCGGGAGACCCAGTACTTC. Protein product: CATSRESRGRETQYF.

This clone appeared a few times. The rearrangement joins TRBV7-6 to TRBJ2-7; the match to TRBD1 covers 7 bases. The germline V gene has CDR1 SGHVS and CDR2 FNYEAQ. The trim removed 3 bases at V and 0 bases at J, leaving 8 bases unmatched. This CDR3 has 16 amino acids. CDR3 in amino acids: CASSLGGQAGSYEQYF. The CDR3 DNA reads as TGTGCCAGCAGCTTGGGCGGACAGGCTGGCTCCTACGAGCAGTACTTC.

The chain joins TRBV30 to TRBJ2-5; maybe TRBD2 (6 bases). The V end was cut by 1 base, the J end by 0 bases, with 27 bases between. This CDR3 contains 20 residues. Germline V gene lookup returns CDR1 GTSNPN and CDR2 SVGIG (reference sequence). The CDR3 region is CAWSGGEGSGRTRYQETQYF. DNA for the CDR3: TGTGCCTGGAGTGGGGGGGAAGGAAGTGGGAGAACCCGGTACCAAGAGACCCAGTACTTC.

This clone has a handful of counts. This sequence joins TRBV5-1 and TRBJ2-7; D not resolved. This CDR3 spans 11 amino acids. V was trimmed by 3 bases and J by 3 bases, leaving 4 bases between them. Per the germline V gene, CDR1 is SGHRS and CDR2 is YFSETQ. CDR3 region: CASSSHYEQYF. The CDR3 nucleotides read TGCGCCAGCAGCTCCCACTACGAGCAGTACTTC.

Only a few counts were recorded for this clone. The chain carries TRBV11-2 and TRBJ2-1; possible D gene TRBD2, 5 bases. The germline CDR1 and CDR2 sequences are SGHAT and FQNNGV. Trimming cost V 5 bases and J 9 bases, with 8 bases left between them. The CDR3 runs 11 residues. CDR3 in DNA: TGTGCCAGCAGCGGACTCTCTGAGCAGTTCTTC. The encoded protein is CASSGLSEQFF.

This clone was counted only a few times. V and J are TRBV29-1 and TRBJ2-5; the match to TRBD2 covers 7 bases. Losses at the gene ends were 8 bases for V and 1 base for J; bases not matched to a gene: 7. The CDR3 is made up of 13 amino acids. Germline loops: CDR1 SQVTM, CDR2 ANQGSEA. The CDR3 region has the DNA TGCAGCTCCGTCGGGGGGACCCAAGAGACCCAGTACTTC. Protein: CSSVGGTQETQYF.

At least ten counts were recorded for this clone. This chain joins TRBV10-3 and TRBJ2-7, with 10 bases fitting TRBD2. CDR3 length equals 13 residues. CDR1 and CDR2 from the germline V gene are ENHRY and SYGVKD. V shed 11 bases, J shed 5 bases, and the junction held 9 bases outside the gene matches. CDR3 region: CAVNPGLAHEQYF. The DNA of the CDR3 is TGTGCCGTGAACCCGGGACTAGCGCACGAGCAGTACTTC.

The CDR3: CASSAHTGTADGYTF. CDR3 in DNA: TGTGCCAGCAGCGCTCACACCGGGACAGCGGATGGCTACACCTTC. The chain couples TRBV9 to TRBJ1-2; 7 bases are a match to TRBD1. Germline lookup yields CDR1 SGDLS and CDR2 YYNGEE. The V segment lost 3 bases and the J segment 6 bases; nucleotides outside the gene matches: 11. The CDR3 contains 15 residues.

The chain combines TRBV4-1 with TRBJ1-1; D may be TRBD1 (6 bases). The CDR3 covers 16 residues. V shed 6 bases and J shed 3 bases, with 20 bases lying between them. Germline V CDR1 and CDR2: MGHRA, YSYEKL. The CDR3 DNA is TGCGCCAGCAGGATGGGGGCAGGGAACGCGTACACTGAAGCTTTCTTT. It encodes CASRMGAGNAYTEAFF.

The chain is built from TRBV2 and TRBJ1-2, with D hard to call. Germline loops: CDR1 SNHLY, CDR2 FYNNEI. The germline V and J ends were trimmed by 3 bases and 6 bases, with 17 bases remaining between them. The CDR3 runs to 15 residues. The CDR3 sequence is CASSELRRFHDGYTF. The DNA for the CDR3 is TGTGCCAGCAGTGAGTTACGCAGGTTTCACGATGGCTACACCTTC.